The 27 T cell receptor beta chains below all came from one sample that was sequenced in a study of neoadjuvant anti-PD-1 for oral cavity cancer (dated by TCRdb to the early 2020s). The time point label, as the study defines it: after neoadjuvant nivolumab, at surgical resection. Libraries were prepared through the immunoSEQ multiplex PCR assay. TCRdb holds this immuneACCESS table with in-frame rearrangements only. Some clones are missing; in checked studies, unresolved V genes explain under half, and the rest has no known cause. Within this sample are roughly 25,000 clones, with 25% to 35% of them counted one time only. The ten largest clones capture 16% of the sample. Sequences were derived from tumor tissue, sampled after nivolumab (anti-PD-1) treatment. These TCRs come from a person aged 35-80 years with oral cavity squamous cell carcinoma.

The V call is TRBV7-9, the J call TRBJ1-2; D gene unclear. This CDR3 contains 13 residues. The V end lost 1 base, the J end lost 8 bases, and 11 bases lay between the germline ends. Germline CDR1 and CDR2: SEHNR and FQNEAQ (reference sequence). In DNA form, the CDR3 reads TGTGCCAGCAGCTTAGTGGCAGGCGGGGGCTACACCTTC. Translated: CASSLVAGGGYTF.

The chain combines TRBV30 with TRBJ1-2; the match to TRBD1 covers 7 bases. The CDR3 spans 11 residues. Per the germline V gene, CDR1 is GTSNPN and CDR2 is SVGIG (reference sequence). Trimming cost V 4 bases and J 5 bases; bases outside gene matches: 1. CDR3 in DNA: TGTGCCTGGACAGGGGGGTATGGCTACACCTTC. Protein: CAWTGGYGYTF.

The chain joins TRBV5-1 to TRBJ2-4; D is unresolved. Germline V gene lookup returns CDR1 SGHRS and CDR2 YFSETQ. The CDR3 spans 13 residues. With 4 bases removed from V and 7 bases from J, the gap between germline ends came to 12 bases. For the CDR3, the DNA is TGCGCCAGCAGCGTGCATAACTCCAACATTCAGTACTTC. Translated: CASSVHNSNIQYF.

By share of the sample, this clone is medium-sized. The V call is TRBV6-6, the J call TRBJ1-3; TRBD1 is a possible D gene (6 bases). Per germline, CDR1 MNHNY and CDR2 SVGAGI (reference sequence). V was shortened by 8 bases and J by 0 bases, with 14 bases between the two germline ends. The CDR3 runs to 15 residues. The CDR3 protein is CASGGTTTSGNTIYF. Written as DNA, the CDR3 is TGTGCCAGCGGGGGGACAACCACCTCTGGAAACACCATATATTTT.

In its sample, this clone was seen a few times. V gene TRBV30 combines with J gene TRBJ1-5; D gene unclear. Trimming stripped 2 bases from V and 3 bases from J, with 8 bases between. The CDR3 has 13 residues. The germline CDR1 and CDR2 sequences are GTSNPN and SVGIG (reference sequence). The CDR3 coding sequence is TGTGCCTGGAGTCAGGCCTCCAATCAGCCCCAGCATTTT. Protein sequence: CAWSQASNQPQHF.

This clone came up a few times. The chain is built from TRBV5-1 and TRBJ1-1; 7 bases are a match to TRBD1. The trim removed 0 bases at V and 0 bases at J, leaving 2 bases unmatched. The CDR3 consists of 15 residues. The germline V gene encodes CDR1 SGHRS and CDR2 YFSETQ. Here the CDR3 reads CASSLGDRVNTEAFF. CDR3 nucleotides: TGCGCCAGCAGCTTGGGGGACAGAGTGAACACTGAAGCTTTCTTT. Variable domain in full (rest from reference TRBV5-1 and TRBJ1-1): KAGVTQTPRYLIKTRGQQVTLSCSPISGHRSVSWYQQTPGQGLQFLFEYFSETQRNKGNFPGRFSGRQFSNSRSEMNVSTLELGDSALYLCASSLGDRVNTEAFFGQGTRLTVV.

By share of the sample, this clone is medium-sized. The chain uses TRBV19 and TRBJ2-1; D possibly uses TRBD1 or TRBD2 (5 bases each). The CDR3 consists of 12 residues. V was pared by 2 bases and J by 7 bases, with 6 bases between. In germline, CDR1 is LNHDA, CDR2 SQIVND (reference sequence). The CDR3 region is CASSIWGNEQFF. CDR3 bases: TGTGCCAGTAGTATATGGGGGAATGAGCAGTTCTTC.

The CDR3 here is CASSFSGYSYNEQFF. The CDR3 nucleotides are TGTGCCAGCAGTTTTAGCGGGTACTCCTACAATGAGCAGTTCTTC. The gene calls are TRBV11-2 and TRBJ2-1; the match to TRBD2 covers 7 bases. The J segment lost 0 bases and the V segment lost 6 bases, leaving 5 bases of the junction unmatched. Germline assignment: CDR1 SGHAT and CDR2 FQNNGV. The length of the CDR3 is 15 residues.

This clone was recorded a few times. The rearrangement uses TRBV18 and TRBJ1-3; D is unresolved. The germline V gene has CDR1 KGHSH and CDR2 LQKENI. The V end was cut by 3 bases, the J end by 0 bases, with 12 bases between. This CDR3 has 16 amino acids. CDR3 DNA sequence: TGTGCCAGCTCACCCGGATTGGTGAGCTCTGGAAACACCATATATTTT. Translated: CASSPGLVSSGNTIYF.

This chain uses TRBV12-1 with TRBJ1-2; the table calls TRBD1, which could not be checked here. TRBV12-1 is an annotated pseudogene. CDR3 length: 22 amino acids. The CDR3 nucleotides read TGTGCCAGCAGCTTTGGGGGGCAAAACACCTCTGTATCGGTGTACGGTTCCCGTGGCTACACCTTC. This sequence encodes CASSFGGQNTSVSVYGSRGYTF.

This clone has a count of ten or more. The V and J genes are TRBV6-5 and TRBJ1-2; 9 positions match TRBD1. The CDR3 covers 15 residues. V gave up 5 bases and J gave up 5 bases; unmatched junction bases: 9. Germline V CDR1 and CDR2: MNHEY, SVGAGI. The CDR3: CASSHGGTGIYGYTF. DNA for the CDR3: TGTGCCAGCAGTCACGGGGGGACAGGGATATATGGCTACACCTTC.

This clone was seen a handful of times. J is TRBJ2-7 and V is TRBV5-1; 12 bases are a match to TRBD1. The CDR3 length is 15 residues. V was clipped by 4 bases and J by 5 bases; unmatched bases: 7. CDR1 and CDR2 from the germline V gene are SGHRS and YFSETQ. The chain's CDR3 is CASSAPGQGANEQYF. In DNA, the CDR3 is TGCGCCAGCAGCGCACCGGGACAGGGGGCCAACGAGCAGTACTTC.

This clone was detected many times. Here the CDR3 reads CASSVAGSGEANEQFF. CDR3 bases: TGTGCCAGCAGCGTAGCTGGAAGCGGGGAGGCCAATGAGCAGTTCTTC. The genes are TRBV9 and TRBJ2-1, with 7 bases aligning to TRBD2. The germline V gene encodes CDR1 SGDLS and CDR2 YYNGEE. After removal of 0 bases from V and 6 bases from J, the junction contained 9 bases not matched to a gene. This CDR3 has 16 amino acids.

For this clone: A single base is all that separates this from a far larger clone, so a read error is likely. The CDR3 sequence is CASSFSTGGPVNTEAFF. The CDR3 DNA sequence: TGTGCCAGCAGCTTCTCGACAGGGGGCCCTGTGAACACTGAAGCTTTCTTT. The chain links TRBV5-6 to TRBJ1-1; 10 bases are shared with TRBD1. This CDR3 region has 17 residues. V lost 2 bases to trimming and J lost 0 bases; unmatched junction nucleotides: 7. Germline lookup yields CDR1 SGHDT and CDR2 YYEEEE.

There are a few counts of this clone. The V and J genes are TRBV7-3 and TRBJ2-5; 7 nucleotides align to TRBD1. Germline V gene data show CDR1 as SGHTA and CDR2 as FQGTGA. This CDR3 is 15 amino acids long. After removal of 5 bases from V and 0 bases from J, the junction contained 6 bases not matched to a gene. CDR3 sequence: CASSVGGGNQETQYF. CDR3 DNA sequence: TGTGCCAGCAGCGTAGGGGGCGGAAACCAAGAGACCCAGTACTTC.

The chain recombines TRBV5-6 with TRBJ1-4, with a tentative D call TRBD1 (5 bases). The V and J ends lost 4 bases and 0 bases respectively, with 13 bases between them. This CDR3 has 16 residues. Germline V gene data show CDR1 as SGHDT and CDR2 as YYEEEE. The CDR3 sequence: CASSTYRTATNEKLFF. The CDR3 nucleotides read TGTGCCAGCAGCACCTACAGGACGGCAACTAATGAAAAACTGTTTTTT.

The genes are TRBV19 and TRBJ2-2, with 7 bases matching TRBD1. The CDR3 loop spans 14 amino acids. After removal of 11 bases from V and 2 bases from J, the junction contained 8 bases not matched to a gene. Germline V gene data show CDR1 as LNHDA and CDR2 as SQIVND (reference sequence). CDR3 in amino acids: CASGRDRNTGELFF. DNA of the CDR3: TGTGCCTCAGGCCGGGACAGAAACACCGGGGAGCTGTTTTTT. Full variable domain (remainder filled in from reference TRBV19 and TRBJ2-2): DGGITQSPKYLFRKEGQNVTLSCEQNLNHDAMYWYRQDPGQGLRLIYYSQIVNDFQKGDIAEGYSVSREKKESFPLTVTSAQKNPTAFYLCASGRDRNTGELFFGEGSRLTVL.

The V call is TRBV10-2, the J call TRBJ1-3; no reliable D call. Germline-derived CDR1 and CDR2 are WSHSY and SAAADI. Between the trimmed V and J ends, which lost 6 bases and 0 bases, there was a span of 6 bases. The CDR3 has 13 amino acids. The CDR3 region is CASRLHSGNTIYF. CDR3 nucleotide sequence: TGCGCCAGCAGACTCCACTCTGGAAACACCATATATTTT.

This clone was found a few times. This CDR3 reads CASINQGLADFNEQFF. In DNA, the CDR3 is TGTGCCAGCATCAATCAGGGACTAGCGGATTTCAATGAGCAGTTCTTC. The V and J genes are TRBV28 and TRBJ2-1; 11 bases are shared with TRBD2. CDR3 length: 16 residues. Germline trimming cut 7 bases from V and 6 bases from J; bases unmatched to any gene: 11. Germline CDR1 is MDHEN and CDR2 is SYDVKM.

This clone was recorded at least ten times. The rearrangement uses TRBV30 and TRBJ1-3; D is undetermined. Trimming took off 3 bases at V and 2 bases at J, with 14 bases between the two ends. The CDR3 spans 15 residues. The germline V gene encodes CDR1 GTSNPN and CDR2 SVGIG (reference sequence). The CDR3 DNA reads as TGTGCCTGGAGCGAGCTTCGAGGACCTGGAAACACCATATATTTT. Translation gives CAWSELRGPGNTIYF.

This clone was seen just once. The genes are TRBV6-6 and TRBJ1-5; unclear D gene. This CDR3 comprises 14 residues. Germline-derived CDR1 and CDR2 are MNHNY and SVGAGI (reference sequence). The V gene lost 8 bases and the J gene lost 2 bases, with 13 bases spanning the gap. The CDR3 region has the DNA TGTGCCAGCCGAGGCGGAGGTGGCAATCAGCCCCAGCATTTT. This codes for CASRGGGGNQPQHF.

Only a few counts were recorded for this clone. The rearrangement joins TRBV30 to TRBJ1-5, with TRBD1 matching over 12 bases. The germline gives CDR1 GTSNPN, CDR2 SVGIG (reference sequence). The CDR3 spans 14 residues. The junction had 5 bases not matched to a gene; V was cut back by 2 bases and J by 9 bases. The CDR3 here is CAWSWDRGRGPQHF. CDR3 DNA: TGTGCCTGGAGTTGGGACAGGGGGCGAGGGCCCCAGCATTTT.

This chain uses TRBV19 with TRBJ1-5, with unresolved D. The CDR3 consists of 14 residues. Between the trimmed V and J ends, which lost 5 bases and 1 base, there was a span of 9 bases. In germline, CDR1 is LNHDA, CDR2 SQIVND (reference sequence). CDR3 sequence reads: CASSPRRSNQPQHF. The DNA for the CDR3 is TGTGCCAGTAGTCCAAGACGGAGCAATCAGCCCCAGCATTTT.

The CDR3 sequence is CASSLYSGSSTDTQYF. In DNA, the CDR3 is TGTGCCAGCAGTTTATATAGCGGATCTAGCACAGATACGCAGTATTTT. The J gene is TRBJ2-3, the V gene TRBV27; perhaps TRBD2 as D (6 bases). This CDR3 has 16 amino acids. The germline CDR1 and CDR2 sequences are MNHEY and SMNVEV (reference sequence). Between the trimmed V and J ends, which lost 1 base and 0 bases, there was a span of 11 bases.

This clone was detected a few times. The CDR3 DNA reads as TGTGCCAGCAGTTACTTCAGGACAGGGCTGAATCAGCCCCAGCATTTT. Residues: CASSYFRTGLNQPQHF. The chain combines TRBV6-6 with TRBJ1-5; the match to TRBD1 covers 8 bases. Germline CDR1 reads MNHNY; CDR2 reads SVGAGI (reference sequence). V trimming: 1 base; J trimming: 4 bases; junction bases outside the gene matches: 6. The CDR3 runs to 16 residues.

The rearrangement links TRBV6-1 to TRBJ1-3; D unresolved. The CDR3 length is 12 residues. CDR1 MNHNS and CDR2 SASEGT come from the germline V gene. V lost 5 bases and J 2 bases, leaving 4 bases between the germline ends. The CDR3 here is CASSFTGNTIYF. The CDR3 DNA sequence: TGTGCCAGCAGTTTCACTGGAAACACCATATATTTT.

This clone was seen just once. V gene TRBV30 combines with J gene TRBJ1-3; D possibly corresponds to TRBD1 (5 bases). The V end lost 0 bases, the J end lost 4 bases, and 13 bases lay between the germline ends. CDR1 and CDR2 (germline): GTSNPN, SVGIG (reference sequence). The CDR3 covers 15 residues. For the CDR3, the DNA is TGTGCCTGGAGTGTATGGCAGGGAGGAGGAAACACCATATATTTT. Translation: CAWSVWQGGGNTIYF.